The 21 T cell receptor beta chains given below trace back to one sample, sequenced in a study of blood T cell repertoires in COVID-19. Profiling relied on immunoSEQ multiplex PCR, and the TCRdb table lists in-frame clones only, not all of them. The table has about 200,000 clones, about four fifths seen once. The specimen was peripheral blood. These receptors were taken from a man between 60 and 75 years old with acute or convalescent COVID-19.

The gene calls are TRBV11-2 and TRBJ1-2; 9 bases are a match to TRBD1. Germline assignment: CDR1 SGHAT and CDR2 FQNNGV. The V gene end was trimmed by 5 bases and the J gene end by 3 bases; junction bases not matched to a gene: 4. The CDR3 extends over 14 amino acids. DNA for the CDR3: TGTGCCAGCAGCCCGGGACAGGGAGACTATGGCTACACCTTC. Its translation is CASSPGQGDYGYTF.

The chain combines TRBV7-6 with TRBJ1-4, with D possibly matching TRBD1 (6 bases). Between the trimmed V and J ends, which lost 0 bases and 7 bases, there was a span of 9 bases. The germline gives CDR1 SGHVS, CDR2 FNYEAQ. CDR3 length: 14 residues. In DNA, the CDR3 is TGTGCCAGCAGCTTAGCAGGGGGAGCTGAAAAACTGTTTTTT. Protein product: CASSLAGGAEKLFF.

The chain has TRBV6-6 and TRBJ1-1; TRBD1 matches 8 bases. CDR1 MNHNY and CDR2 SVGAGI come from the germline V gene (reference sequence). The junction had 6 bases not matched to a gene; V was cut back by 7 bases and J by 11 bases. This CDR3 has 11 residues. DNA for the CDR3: TGTGCCAGCAAGGAGCAGGGGGCGGCTTTCTTT. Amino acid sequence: CASKEQGAAFF.

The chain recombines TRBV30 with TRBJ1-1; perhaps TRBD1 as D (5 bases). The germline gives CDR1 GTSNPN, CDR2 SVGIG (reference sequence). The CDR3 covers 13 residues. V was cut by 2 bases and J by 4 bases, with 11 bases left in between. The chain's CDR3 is CAWSLGASTEAFF. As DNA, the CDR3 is TGTGCCTGGAGTTTAGGGGCAAGCACTGAAGCTTTCTTT.

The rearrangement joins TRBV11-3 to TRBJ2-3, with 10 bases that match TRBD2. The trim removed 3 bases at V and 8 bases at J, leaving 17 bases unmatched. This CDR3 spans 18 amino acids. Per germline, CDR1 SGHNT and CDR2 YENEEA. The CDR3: CASSLFFGTSARAGTQYF. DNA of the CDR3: TGTGCCAGCAGCTTGTTTTTTGGGACTAGCGCCAGAGCGGGTACGCAGTATTTT.

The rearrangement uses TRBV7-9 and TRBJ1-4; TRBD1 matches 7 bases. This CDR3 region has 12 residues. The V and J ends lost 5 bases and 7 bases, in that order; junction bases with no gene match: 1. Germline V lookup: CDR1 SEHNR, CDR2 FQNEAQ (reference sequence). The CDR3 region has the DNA TGTGCCAGCAGCCGGGACAGTGAAAAACTGTTTTTT. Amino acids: CASSRDSEKLFF.

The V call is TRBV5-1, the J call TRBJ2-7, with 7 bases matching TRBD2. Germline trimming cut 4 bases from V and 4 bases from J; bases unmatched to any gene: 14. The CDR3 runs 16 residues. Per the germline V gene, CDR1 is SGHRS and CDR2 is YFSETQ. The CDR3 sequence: CASSVDPSGAMYEQYF. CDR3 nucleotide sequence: TGCGCCAGCAGCGTTGATCCTAGCGGAGCAATGTACGAGCAGTACTTC.

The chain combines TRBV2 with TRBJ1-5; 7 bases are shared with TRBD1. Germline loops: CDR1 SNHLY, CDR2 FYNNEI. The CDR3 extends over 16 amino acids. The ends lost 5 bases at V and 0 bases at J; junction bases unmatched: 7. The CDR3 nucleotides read TGTGCCAGCAGTCCTGGAGACAGGGATAGCAATCAGCCCCAGCATTTT. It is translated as CASSPGDRDSNQPQHF.

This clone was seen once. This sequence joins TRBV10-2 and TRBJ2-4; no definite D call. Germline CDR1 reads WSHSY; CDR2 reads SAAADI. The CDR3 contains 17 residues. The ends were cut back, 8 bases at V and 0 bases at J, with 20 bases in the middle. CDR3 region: CASSAADSSLAKNIQYF. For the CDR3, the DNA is TGCGCCAGCTCCGCGGCTGACTCTAGTTTAGCCAAAAACATTCAGTACTTC.

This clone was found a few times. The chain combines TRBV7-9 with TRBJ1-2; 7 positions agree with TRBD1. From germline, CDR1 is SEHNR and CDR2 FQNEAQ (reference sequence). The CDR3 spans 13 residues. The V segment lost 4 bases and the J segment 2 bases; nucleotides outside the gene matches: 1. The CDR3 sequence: CASSSQGNYGYTF. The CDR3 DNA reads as TGTGCCAGCAGCTCACAGGGGAACTATGGCTACACCTTC.

The CDR3 here is CASSQESSGTDTQYF. In nucleotides, the CDR3 is TGCGCCAGCAGCCAAGAGTCATCAGGCACAGATACGCAGTATTTT. The rearrangement links TRBV4-3 to TRBJ2-3; no firm D call. This CDR3 has 15 amino acids. CDR1 and CDR2 (germline): LGHNA, YSLEER. V lost 0 bases to trimming and J lost 1 base, with 8 bases between them.

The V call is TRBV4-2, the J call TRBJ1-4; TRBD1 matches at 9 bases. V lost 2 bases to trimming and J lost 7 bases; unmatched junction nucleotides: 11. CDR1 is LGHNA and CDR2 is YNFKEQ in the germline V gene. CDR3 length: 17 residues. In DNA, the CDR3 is TGTGCCAGCAGCCAATGGACAGGGGAAAGGGACGGTGAAAAACTGTTTTTT. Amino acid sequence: CASSQWTGERDGEKLFF.

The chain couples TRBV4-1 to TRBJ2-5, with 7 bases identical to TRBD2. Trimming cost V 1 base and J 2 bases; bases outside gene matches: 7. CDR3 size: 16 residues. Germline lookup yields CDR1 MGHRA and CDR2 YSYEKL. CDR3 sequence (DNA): TGCGCCAGCAGCCAAGTTGGGGCTAGCGGTCAAGAGACCCAGTACTTC. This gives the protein CASSQVGASGQETQYF.

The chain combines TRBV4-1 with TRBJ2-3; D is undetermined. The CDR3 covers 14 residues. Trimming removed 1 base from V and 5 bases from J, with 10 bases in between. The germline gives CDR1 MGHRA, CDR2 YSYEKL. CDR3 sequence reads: CASSQVGPRDTQYF. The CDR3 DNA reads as TGCGCCAGCAGCCAAGTGGGCCCTCGAGATACGCAGTATTTT.

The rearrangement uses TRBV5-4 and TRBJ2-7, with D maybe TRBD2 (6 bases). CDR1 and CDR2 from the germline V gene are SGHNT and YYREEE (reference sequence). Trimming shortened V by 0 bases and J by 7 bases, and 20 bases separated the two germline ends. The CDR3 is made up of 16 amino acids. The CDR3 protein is CASSLAPPSVMGEQYF. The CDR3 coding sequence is TGTGCCAGCAGCTTGGCCCCCCCTAGCGTCATGGGAGAGCAGTACTTC.

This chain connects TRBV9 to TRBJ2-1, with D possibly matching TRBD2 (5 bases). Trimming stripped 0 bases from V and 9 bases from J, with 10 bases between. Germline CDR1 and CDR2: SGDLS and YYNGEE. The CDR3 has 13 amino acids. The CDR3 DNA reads TGTGCCAGCAGCGTAGGTAGTAGCGTTGAGCAGTTCTTC. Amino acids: CASSVGSSVEQFF. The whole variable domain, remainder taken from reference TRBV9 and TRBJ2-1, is DSGVTQTPKHLITATGQRVTLRCSPRSGDLSVYWYQQSLDQGLQFLIQYYNGEERAKGNILERFSAQQFPDLHSELNLSSLELGDSALYFCASSVGSSVEQFFGPGTRLTVL.

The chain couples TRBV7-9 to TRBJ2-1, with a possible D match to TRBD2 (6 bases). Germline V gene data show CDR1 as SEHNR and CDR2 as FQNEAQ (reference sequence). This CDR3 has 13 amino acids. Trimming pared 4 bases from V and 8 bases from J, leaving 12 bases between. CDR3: CASSSGWDYEQFF. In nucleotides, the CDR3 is TGTGCCAGCAGCTCAGGATGGGACTATGAGCAGTTCTTC.

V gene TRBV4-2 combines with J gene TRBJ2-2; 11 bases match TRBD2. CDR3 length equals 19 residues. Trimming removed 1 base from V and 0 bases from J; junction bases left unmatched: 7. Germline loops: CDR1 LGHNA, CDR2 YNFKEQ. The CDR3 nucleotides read TGTGCCAGCAGCCAAGGGGGACTAGCGGTGACGACGAACACCGGGGAGCTGTTTTTT. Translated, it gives CASSQGGLAVTTNTGELFF.

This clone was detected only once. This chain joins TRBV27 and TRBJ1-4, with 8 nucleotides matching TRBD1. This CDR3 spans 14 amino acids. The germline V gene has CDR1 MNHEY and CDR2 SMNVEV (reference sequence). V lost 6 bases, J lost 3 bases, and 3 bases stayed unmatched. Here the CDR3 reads CASSDRGSNEKLFF. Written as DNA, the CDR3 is TGTGCCAGCAGCGACAGGGGATCTAATGAAAAACTGTTTTTT.

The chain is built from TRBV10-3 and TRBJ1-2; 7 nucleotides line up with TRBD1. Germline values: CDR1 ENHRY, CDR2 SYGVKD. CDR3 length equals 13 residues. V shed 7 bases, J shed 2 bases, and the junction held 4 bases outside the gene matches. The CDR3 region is CAITRGENYGYTF. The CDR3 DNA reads TGTGCCATCACCAGGGGGGAGAACTATGGCTACACCTTC.

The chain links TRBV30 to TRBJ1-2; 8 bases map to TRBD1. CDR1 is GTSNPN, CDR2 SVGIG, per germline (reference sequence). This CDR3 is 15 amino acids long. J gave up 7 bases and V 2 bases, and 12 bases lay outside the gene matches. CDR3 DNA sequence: TGTGCCTGGAGTCTCCCGACACAGGGGGGCAGTGGCTACACCTTC. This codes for CAWSLPTQGGSGYTF.